This T cell receptor beta chain appears in the sequencing data of a study of blood T cell repertoires in COVID-19. Sequenced by immunoSEQ multiplex PCR; TCRdb stores in-frame clones only, minus some. The sample lists fewer than 350,000 clones; around 90% were seen once. Patients from Seattle were sampled longitudinally, starting during active infection. The receptor's source is a woman in her twenties or thirties with COVID-19, enrolled during active disease. Sequenced: peripheral blood.

CDR3 in amino acids: CASSFFQGASTEAFF. The CDR3 DNA is TGTGCCAGCAGTTTTTTTCAGGGGGCGTCCACTGAAGCTTTCTTT. The gene calls are TRBV28 and TRBJ1-1; 8 bases match TRBD1. J gave up 4 bases and V 3 bases, and 7 bases lay outside the gene matches. This CDR3 is 15 amino acids long. CDR1 is MDHEN, CDR2 SYDVKM, per germline. Together with reference TRBV28 and TRBJ1-1, the CDR3 gives the full variable domain: DVKVTQSSRYLVKRTGEKVFLECVQDMDHENMFWYRQDPGLGLRLIYFSYDVKMKEKGDIPEGYSVSREKKERFSLILESASTNQTSMYLCASSFFQGASTEAFFGQGTRLTVV.